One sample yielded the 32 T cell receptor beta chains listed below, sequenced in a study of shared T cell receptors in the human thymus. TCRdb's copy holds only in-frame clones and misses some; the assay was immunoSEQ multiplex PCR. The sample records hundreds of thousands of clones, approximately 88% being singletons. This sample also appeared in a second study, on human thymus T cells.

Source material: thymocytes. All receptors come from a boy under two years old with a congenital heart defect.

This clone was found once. DNA of the CDR3: TGTGCCACCAGCAGATCGTCCGGGACAGGGAACGAGCAGTACTTC. It codes for CATSRSSGTGNEQYF. This rearrangement joins TRBV15 to TRBJ2-7; 9 bases are shared with TRBD1. Losses at the gene ends were 2 bases for V and 5 bases for J; bases not matched to a gene: 7. The germline CDR1 and CDR2 sequences are LNHNV and YYDKDF (reference sequence). CDR3 length: 15 residues.

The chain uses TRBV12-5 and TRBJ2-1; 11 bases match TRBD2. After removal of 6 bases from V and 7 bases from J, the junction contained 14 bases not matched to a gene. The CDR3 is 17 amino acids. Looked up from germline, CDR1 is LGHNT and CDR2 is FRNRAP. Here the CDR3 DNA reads TGTGCTAGTGGAACTAGCGGGAGCCCCTCCAGGAGAAATGAGCAGTTCTTC. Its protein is CASGTSGSPSRRNEQFF.

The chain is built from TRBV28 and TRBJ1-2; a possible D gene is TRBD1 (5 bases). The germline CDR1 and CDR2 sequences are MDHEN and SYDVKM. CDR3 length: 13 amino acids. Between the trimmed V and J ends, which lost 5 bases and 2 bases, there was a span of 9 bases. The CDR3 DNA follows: TGTGCCAGCAGTCCAGGGTTGAACTATGGCTACACCTTC. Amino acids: CASSPGLNYGYTF.

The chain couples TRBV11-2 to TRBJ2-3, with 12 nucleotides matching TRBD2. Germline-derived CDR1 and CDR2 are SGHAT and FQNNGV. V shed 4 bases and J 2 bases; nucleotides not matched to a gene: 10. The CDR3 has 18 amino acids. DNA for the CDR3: TGTGCCAGCAGCTGCTCCGGGACTAGCGGGCAATCCACAGATACGCAGTATTTT. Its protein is CASSCSGTSGQSTDTQYF.

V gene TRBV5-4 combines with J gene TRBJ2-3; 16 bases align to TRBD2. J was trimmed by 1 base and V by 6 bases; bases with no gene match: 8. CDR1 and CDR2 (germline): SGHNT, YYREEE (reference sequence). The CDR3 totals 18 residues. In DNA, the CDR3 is TGTGCCAGCACCTCCCCGGGACTAGCGGGAGGGCGCACAGATACGCAGTATTTT. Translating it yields CASTSPGLAGGRTDTQYF.

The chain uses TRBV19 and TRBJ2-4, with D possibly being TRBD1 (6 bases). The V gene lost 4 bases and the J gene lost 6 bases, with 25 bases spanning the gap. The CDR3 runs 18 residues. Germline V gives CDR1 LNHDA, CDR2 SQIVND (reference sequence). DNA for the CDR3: TGTGCCAGTAGTACGATCCCCTCGGCCAGGGGCGGCGGAAACATTCAGTACTTC. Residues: CASSTIPSARGGGNIQYF.

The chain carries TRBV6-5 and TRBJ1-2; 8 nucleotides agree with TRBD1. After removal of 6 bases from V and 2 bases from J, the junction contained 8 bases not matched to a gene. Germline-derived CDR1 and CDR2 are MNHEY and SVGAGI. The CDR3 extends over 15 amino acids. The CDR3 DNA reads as TGTGCCAGCAGGAGGGACAGGATTGGGAACTATGGCTACACCTTC. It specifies CASRRDRIGNYGYTF.

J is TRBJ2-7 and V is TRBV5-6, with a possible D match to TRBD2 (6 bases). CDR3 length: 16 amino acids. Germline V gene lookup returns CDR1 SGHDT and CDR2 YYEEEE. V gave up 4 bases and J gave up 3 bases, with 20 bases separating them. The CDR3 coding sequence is TGTGCCAGCAGCAGGAGGGGTGGGAGGTCCGACTACGAGCAGTACTTC. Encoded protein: CASSRRGGRSDYEQYF.

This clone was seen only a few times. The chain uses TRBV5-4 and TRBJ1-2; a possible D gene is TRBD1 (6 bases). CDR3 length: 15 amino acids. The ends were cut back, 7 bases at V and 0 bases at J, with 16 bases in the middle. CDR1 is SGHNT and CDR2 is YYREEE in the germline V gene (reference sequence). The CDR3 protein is CASRPPGAPNYGYTF. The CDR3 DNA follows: TGTGCCAGCCGCCCCCCAGGGGCCCCTAACTATGGCTACACCTTC.

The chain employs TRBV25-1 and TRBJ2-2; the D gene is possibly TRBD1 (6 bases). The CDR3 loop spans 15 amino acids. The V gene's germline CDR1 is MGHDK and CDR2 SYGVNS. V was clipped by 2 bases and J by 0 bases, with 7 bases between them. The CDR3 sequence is CASSEGGSNTGELFF. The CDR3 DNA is TGTGCCAGCAGTGAAGGGGGCTCGAACACCGGGGAGCTGTTTTTT.

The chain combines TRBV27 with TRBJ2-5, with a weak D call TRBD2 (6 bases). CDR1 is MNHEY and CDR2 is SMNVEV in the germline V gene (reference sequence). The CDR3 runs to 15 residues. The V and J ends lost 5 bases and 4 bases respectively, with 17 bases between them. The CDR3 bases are TGTGCCAGCAGTGCCGCGGCGGGGCTGGGAGAGACCCAGTACTTC. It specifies CASSAAAGLGETQYF.

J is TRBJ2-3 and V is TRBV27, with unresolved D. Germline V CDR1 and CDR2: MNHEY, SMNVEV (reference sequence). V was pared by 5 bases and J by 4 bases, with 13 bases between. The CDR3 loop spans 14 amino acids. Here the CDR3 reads CASSLAGQPDTQYF. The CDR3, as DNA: TGTGCCAGCAGTCTCGCTGGGCAGCCAGATACGCAGTATTTT.

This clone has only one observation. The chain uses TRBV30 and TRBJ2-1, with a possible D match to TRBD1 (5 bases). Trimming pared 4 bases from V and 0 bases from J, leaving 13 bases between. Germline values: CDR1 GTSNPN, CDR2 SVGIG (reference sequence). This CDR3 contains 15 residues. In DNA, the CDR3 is TGTGCCTGGACCCCCAGGGTGGACTCCTACAATGAGCAGTTCTTC. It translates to CAWTPRVDSYNEQFF.

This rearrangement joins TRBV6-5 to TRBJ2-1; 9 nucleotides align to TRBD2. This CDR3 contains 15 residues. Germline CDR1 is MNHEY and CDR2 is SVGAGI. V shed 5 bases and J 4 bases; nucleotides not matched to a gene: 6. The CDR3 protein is CASSPGLAVYNEQFF. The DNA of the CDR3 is TGTGCCAGCAGTCCGGGACTAGCAGTATACAATGAGCAGTTCTTC.

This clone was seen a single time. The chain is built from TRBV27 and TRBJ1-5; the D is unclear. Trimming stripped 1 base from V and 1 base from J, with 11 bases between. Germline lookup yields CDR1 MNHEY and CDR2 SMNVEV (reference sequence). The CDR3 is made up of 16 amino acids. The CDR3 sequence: CASSLFPPGSNQPQHF. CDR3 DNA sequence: TGTGCCAGCAGTTTATTCCCCCCCGGGAGCAATCAGCCCCAGCATTTT.

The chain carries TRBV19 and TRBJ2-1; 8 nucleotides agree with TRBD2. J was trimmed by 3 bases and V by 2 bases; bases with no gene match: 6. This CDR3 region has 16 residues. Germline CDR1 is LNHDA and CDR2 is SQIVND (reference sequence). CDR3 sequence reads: CASSIQAGVGYNEQFF. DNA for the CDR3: TGTGCCAGTAGTATACAAGCGGGAGTGGGCTACAATGAGCAGTTCTTC.

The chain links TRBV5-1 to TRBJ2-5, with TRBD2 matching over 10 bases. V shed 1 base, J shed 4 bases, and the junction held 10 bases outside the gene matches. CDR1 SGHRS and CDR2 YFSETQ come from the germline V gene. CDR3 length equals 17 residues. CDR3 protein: CASSLRTSGQLGETQYF. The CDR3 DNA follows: TGCGCCAGCAGCTTGAGGACTAGCGGCCAATTGGGAGAGACCCAGTACTTC.

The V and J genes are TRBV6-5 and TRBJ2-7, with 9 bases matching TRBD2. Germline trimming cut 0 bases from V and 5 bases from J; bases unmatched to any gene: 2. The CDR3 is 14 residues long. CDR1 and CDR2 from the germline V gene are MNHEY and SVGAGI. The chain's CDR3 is CASSYSTSGNEQYF. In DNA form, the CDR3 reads TGTGCCAGCAGTTACTCGACTAGCGGAAACGAGCAGTACTTC.

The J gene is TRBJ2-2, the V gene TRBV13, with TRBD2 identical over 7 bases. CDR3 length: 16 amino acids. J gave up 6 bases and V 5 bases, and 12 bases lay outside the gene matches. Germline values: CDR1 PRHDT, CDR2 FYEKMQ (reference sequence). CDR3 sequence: CASSPDGGRAAGELFF. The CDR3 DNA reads TGTGCCAGCAGCCCCGATGGTGGGAGGGCCGCCGGGGAGCTGTTTTTT.

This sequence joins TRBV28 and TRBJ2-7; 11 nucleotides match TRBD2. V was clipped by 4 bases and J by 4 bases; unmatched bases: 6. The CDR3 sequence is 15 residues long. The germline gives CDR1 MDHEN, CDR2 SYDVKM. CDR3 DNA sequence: TGTGCCAGCAGTTCCCCGGGACTAGCGGTTTACGAGCAGTACTTC. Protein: CASSSPGLAVYEQYF. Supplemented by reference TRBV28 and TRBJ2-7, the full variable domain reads DVKVTQSSRYLVKRTGEKVFLECVQDMDHENMFWYRQDPGLGLRLIYFSYDVKMKEKGDIPEGYSVSREKKERFSLILESASTNQTSMYLCASSSPGLAVYEQYFGPGTRLTVT.

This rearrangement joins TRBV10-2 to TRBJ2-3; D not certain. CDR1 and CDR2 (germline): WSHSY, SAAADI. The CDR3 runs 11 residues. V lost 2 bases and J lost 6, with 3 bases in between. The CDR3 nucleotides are TGCGCCAGCAGTGAGGAGGATACGCAGTATTTT. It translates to CASSEEDTQYF.

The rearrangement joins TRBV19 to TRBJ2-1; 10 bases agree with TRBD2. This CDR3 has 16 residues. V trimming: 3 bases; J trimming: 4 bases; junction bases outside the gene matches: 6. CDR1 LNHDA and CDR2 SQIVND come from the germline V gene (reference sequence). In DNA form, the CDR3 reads TGTGCCAGTAGTATCTCCACTAGCGGGAATTACAATGAGCAGTTCTTC. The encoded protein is CASSISTSGNYNEQFF.

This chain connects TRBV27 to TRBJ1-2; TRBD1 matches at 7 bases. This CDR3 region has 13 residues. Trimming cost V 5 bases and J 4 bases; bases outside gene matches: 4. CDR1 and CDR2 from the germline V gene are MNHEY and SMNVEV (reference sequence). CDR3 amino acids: CASSVPGGYGYTF. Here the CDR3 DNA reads TGTGCCAGCAGTGTCCCAGGGGGCTATGGCTACACCTTC.

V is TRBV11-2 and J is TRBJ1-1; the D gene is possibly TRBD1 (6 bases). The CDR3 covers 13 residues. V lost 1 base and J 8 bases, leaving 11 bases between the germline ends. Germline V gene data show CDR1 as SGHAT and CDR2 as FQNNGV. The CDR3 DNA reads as TGTGCCAGCAGCTTAGCCCCCGGGACAGAAGCTTTCTTT. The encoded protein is CASSLAPGTEAFF. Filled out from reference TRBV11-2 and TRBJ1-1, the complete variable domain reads EAGVAQSPRYKIIEKRQSVAFWCNPISGHATLYWYQQILGQGPKLLIQFQNNGVVDDSQLPKDRFSAERLKGVDSTLKIQPAKLEDSAVYLCASSLAPGTEAFFGQGTRLTVV.

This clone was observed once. CDR3 residues: CASSTMGQGASNEQFF. The CDR3 DNA reads TGTGCCAGCTCCACTATGGGGCAGGGGGCGTCCAATGAGCAGTTCTTC. This chain joins TRBV18 and TRBJ2-1, with 8 bases aligning to TRBD1. J was trimmed by 6 bases and V by 6 bases; bases with no gene match: 13. CDR1 is KGHSH, CDR2 LQKENI, per germline. The CDR3 is made up of 16 amino acids.

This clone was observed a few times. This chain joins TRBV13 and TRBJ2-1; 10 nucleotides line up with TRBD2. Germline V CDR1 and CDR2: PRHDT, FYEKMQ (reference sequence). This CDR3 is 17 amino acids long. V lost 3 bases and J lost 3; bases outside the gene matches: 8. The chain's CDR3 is CASSLGLATNFYNEQFF. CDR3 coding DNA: TGTGCCAGCAGCTTGGGACTAGCGACGAATTTCTACAATGAGCAGTTCTTC.

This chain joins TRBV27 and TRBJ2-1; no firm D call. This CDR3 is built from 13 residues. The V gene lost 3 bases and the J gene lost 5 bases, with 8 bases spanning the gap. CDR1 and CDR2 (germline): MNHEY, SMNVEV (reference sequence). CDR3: CASSFSPHNEQFF. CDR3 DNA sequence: TGTGCCAGCAGTTTTAGCCCCCACAATGAGCAGTTCTTC.

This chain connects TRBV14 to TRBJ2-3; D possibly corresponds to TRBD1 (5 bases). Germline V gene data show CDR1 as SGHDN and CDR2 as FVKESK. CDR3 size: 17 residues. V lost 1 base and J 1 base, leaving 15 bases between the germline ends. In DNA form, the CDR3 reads TGTGCCAGCAGCCAAGGCGAACAGGCCAGGGGCACAGATACGCAGTATTTT. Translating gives CASSQGEQARGTDTQYF.

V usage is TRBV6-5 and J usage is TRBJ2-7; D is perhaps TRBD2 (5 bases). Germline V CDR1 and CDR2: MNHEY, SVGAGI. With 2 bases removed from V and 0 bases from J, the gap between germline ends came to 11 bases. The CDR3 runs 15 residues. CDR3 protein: CASSYGEPSSYEQYF. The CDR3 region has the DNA TGTGCCAGCAGTTACGGGGAGCCCAGCTCCTACGAGCAGTACTTC.

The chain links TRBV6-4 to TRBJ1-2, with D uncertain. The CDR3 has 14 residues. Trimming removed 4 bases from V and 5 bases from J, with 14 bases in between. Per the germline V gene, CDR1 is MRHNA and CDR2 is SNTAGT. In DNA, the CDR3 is TGTGCCAGCAGTGGCCCCCGCGGATTATATGGCTACACCTTC. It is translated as CASSGPRGLYGYTF.

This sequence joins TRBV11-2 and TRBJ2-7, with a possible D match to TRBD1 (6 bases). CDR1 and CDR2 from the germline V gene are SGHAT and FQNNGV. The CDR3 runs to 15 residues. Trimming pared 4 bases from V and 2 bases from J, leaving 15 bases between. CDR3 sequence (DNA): TGTGCCAGCAGCTCAGGACCGCCAGGGGCCTACGAGCAGTACTTC. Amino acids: CASSSGPPGAYEQYF.

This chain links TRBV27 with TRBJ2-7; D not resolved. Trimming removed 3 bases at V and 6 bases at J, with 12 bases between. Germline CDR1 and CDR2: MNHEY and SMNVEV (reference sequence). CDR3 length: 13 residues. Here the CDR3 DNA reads TGTGCCAGCAGTTTCGGTAGCCCAGCCGAGCAGTACTTC. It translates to CASSFGSPAEQYF.